What follows describes a single T cell receptor beta chain. Its antigen remains unknown. This sample was taken from a study of T cells in Graves' hyperthyroidism and ophthalmopathy. Broader study findings: Most clonotypes expanded in thyroid above 0.001 were likewise present in blood.

This CDR3 has 13 residues. Trimming removed 7 bases from V and 2 bases from J; junction bases left unmatched: 7. The germline V gene encodes CDR1 SQVTM and CDR2 ANQGSEA. The study left out patients who had uncontrolled infection, other autoimmune disease, pregnancy or lactation. Diagnoses used clinical symptoms, serum thyroxine and TRAb, thyroid ultrasound and orbital computed tomography. TCR beta CDR3 sequences were amplified from RNA transcripts. A set of HTBI primers served as the primers for a first-round RT-PCR of the TCR CDR3. TCRdb reanalysed the multiplex PCR reads using MiXCR and keeps one entry per CDR3 protein. The table lists 500,000 to 600,000 distinct CDR3 sequences, roughly 46% of them singletons, with around 20% in the top ten.

The source of this sequence is an adult woman with Graves' disease, either hyperthyroidism or ophthalmopathy (not recorded which). Specimen: peripheral blood or thyroid tissue (not recorded which). The gene calls are TRBV29-1 and TRBJ1-1; 7 positions agree with TRBD1. The CDR3, as DNA: TGCAGCGCCACCGGGACAGACAACACTGAAGCTTTCTTT. Protein: CSATGTDNTEAFF. The full variable domain, completed using reference TRBV29-1 and TRBJ1-1, is SAVISQKPSRDICQRGTSLTIQCQVDSQVTMMFWYRQQPGQSLTLIATANQGSEATYESGFVIDKFPISRPNLTFSTLTVSNMSPEDSSIYLCSATGTDNTEAFFGQGTRLTVV.